These 8 T cell receptor beta chains were all obtained from the same sample, sequenced in a study of blood T cells in healthy people across ages. Alongside a J-beta primer mix, a sample-barcoded 5' primer served in a second PCR lasting 7 to 11 cycles. TCRdb ran MiXCR on the 5' RACE reads and lists one entry per CDR3 protein. The table includes around 990,000 distinct CDR3 sequences, roughly two fifths detected once. Material for sequencing was blood. These receptors all come from a man in his late teens or twenties in good health.

This chain links TRBV19 with TRBJ1-1; no clear D gene. The CDR3 is 14 amino acids. The V end lost 7 bases, the J end lost 0 bases, and 12 bases lay between the germline ends. Germline CDR1 and CDR2: LNHDA and SQIVND (reference sequence). Written as DNA, the CDR3 is TGTGCCAGTACCCGTGGCAGCGTGAACACTGAAGCTTTCTTT. This translates into CASTRGSVNTEAFF.

The gene calls are TRBV20-1 and TRBJ1-2, with D unresolved. Germline V lookup: CDR1 DFQATT, CDR2 SNEGSKA (reference sequence). The CDR3 consists of 14 residues. Trimming shortened V by 0 bases and J by 2 bases, and 10 bases separated the two germline ends. Written as DNA, the CDR3 is TGCAGTGCTAGAGATTTCGCACGGAACTATGGCTACACCTTC. It translates to CSARDFARNYGYTF.

This clonotype was seen a handful of times. This chain uses TRBV7-3 with TRBJ2-7; D is possibly TRBD2 (5 bases). Trimming took off 5 bases at V and 3 bases at J, with 11 bases between the two ends. The CDR3 has 13 residues. Germline values: CDR1 SGHTA, CDR2 FQGTGA. Here the CDR3 DNA reads TGTGCCAGCAGCGAAGGGAGAGGCTACGAGCAGTACTTC. Translating it yields CASSEGRGYEQYF.

The V gene is TRBV29-1, the J gene TRBJ1-4; no definite D call. Trimming pared 5 bases from V and 8 bases from J, leaving 15 bases between. The CDR3 contains 13 residues. In germline, CDR1 is SQVTM, CDR2 ANQGSEA. As DNA, the CDR3 is TGCAGCGTTACAGACGCCCCCCACGAAAAACTGTTTTTT. Protein product: CSVTDAPHEKLFF.

This chain links TRBV7-3 with TRBJ2-6, with D uncertain. The V gene's germline CDR1 is SGHTA and CDR2 FQGTGA. V lost 2 bases to trimming and J lost 13 bases, with 15 bases between them. This CDR3 has 14 residues. CDR3 protein: CASSLGVSSRVLTF. Here the CDR3 DNA reads TGTGCCAGCAGCTTAGGTGTCAGTTCCAGGGTCCTGACTTTC.

Comments on this clonotype: One end of the junction varies from germline; a read error may be responsible. The chain recombines TRBV7-9 with TRBJ2-3; perhaps TRBD2 as D (6 bases). Germline lookup yields CDR1 SEHNR and CDR2 FQNEAQ (reference sequence). This CDR3 is built from 14 residues. The CDR3, as DNA: TGTGCCAGCAGCTTAGTCACTAGCAAAGATACGCAGTATTTT. This gives the protein CASSLVTSKDTQYF. The complete variable domain, with remaining parts taken from reference TRBV7-9 and TRBJ2-3, reads DTGVSQNPRHKITKRGQNVTFRCDPISEHNRLYWYRQTLGQGPEFLTYFQNEAQLEKSRLLSDRFSAERPKGSFSTLEIQRTEQGDSAMYLCASSLVTSKDTQYFGPGTRLTVL.

This chain links TRBV20-1 with TRBJ1-2; D might be TRBD1 (5 bases). The CDR3 runs 14 residues. The germline V gene has CDR1 DFQATT and CDR2 SNEGSKA (reference sequence). Trimming removed 4 bases at V and 2 bases at J, with 14 bases between. The chain's CDR3 is CSANSRVGNYGYTF. The CDR3 nucleotides read TGCAGTGCTAACAGCAGGGTCGGGAACTATGGCTACACCTTC.

The table lists this clonotype with a few counts. The limits of the CDR3 on the DNA are not certain, so only TCRdb's listed CDR3 is given. The rearrangement joins TRBV5-8 to TRBJ1-2; TRBD1, the table's D call, lacks a check against the DNA. Per germline, CDR1 SGHTS and CDR2 YDEGEE. A total of 15 residues make up the CDR3, ends included. CDR3: CASSFGEGANYGYTF.